This T cell receptor (beta chain) appears in the sequencing data of a study of blood T cell repertoires in COVID-19. The wider study: The cDNA or gDNA used as material had been derived from T cells, B-cell-depleted T cells, or PBMCs.

Using immunoSEQ multiplex PCR, the repertoire was profiled, and TCRdb retains in-frame clones only, with some absent. The data show around 370,000 clones, around 90% seen once. V was clipped by 2 bases and J by 7 bases; unmatched bases: 22. Germline values: CDR1 MGHRA, CDR2 YSYEKL. The CDR3 contains 21 residues. Sequencing input: peripheral blood. The source is a woman aged 18-29 years who had recovered from COVID-19. The chain employs TRBV4-1 and TRBJ1-6; 8 positions match TRBD1. CDR3 sequence reads: CASSQLPLGTGGAVMNSPLHF. DNA for the CDR3: TGCGCCAGCAGCCAATTACCTCTGGGTACAGGGGGAGCCGTAATGAATTCACCCCTCCACTTT.